This passage covers 19 T cell receptor beta chains from one sample sequenced in a study of cytomegalovirus exposure and HLA in healthy donors. The PCR employed 60 Vbeta primers together with 13 Jbeta primers. The protocol was immunoSEQ multiplex PCR, while the TCRdb copy is restricted to in-frame clones and leaves out a portion. The profile covers 140,000 or so clones, with around 90% appearing a single time and about 0.51% taken by the ten largest. The sequenced sample was PBMCs. All receptors come from a woman aged 40 to 50 in good health and CMV-seronegative.

The rearrangement joins TRBV6-6 to TRBJ1-1, with D possibly matching TRBD1 (6 bases). Germline V gene sequence: CDR1 MNHNY, CDR2 SVGAGI (reference sequence). This CDR3 comprises 16 residues. Trimming stripped 2 bases from V and 0 bases from J, with 13 bases between. CDR3 bases: TGTGCCAGCAGTTACACTCAACAGGGAATGAACACTGAAGCTTTCTTT. It is translated as CASSYTQQGMNTEAFF.

As DNA, the CDR3 is TGTGCCAGCAGCTTAAGCAGGGCGGCTCTCCAAGAGACCCAGTACTTC. It specifies CASSLSRAALQETQYF. The J gene is TRBJ2-5, the V gene TRBV7-9, with D possibly TRBD1 on 5 matching bases. CDR1 and CDR2 from the germline V gene are SEHNR and FQNEAQ (reference sequence). This CDR3 comprises 16 residues. Trimming pared 2 bases from V and 1 base from J, leaving 14 bases between.

This sequence joins TRBV7-9 and TRBJ2-1, with a tentative D call TRBD1 (6 bases). Trimming stripped 4 bases from V and 13 bases from J, with 17 bases between. The CDR3 sequence is 13 residues long. Germline-derived CDR1 and CDR2 are SEHNR and FQNEAQ (reference sequence). CDR3 sequence (DNA): TGTGCCAGCAGCTCAAGTGGGGGCCCAGGACAGTTCTTC. Translating it yields CASSSSGGPGQFF.

This sequence joins TRBV4-1 and TRBJ2-1, with TRBD2 identical over 7 bases. The CDR3 runs to 17 residues. V dropped 0 bases and J dropped 4; count of bases not matched to a gene: 9. CDR1 MGHRA and CDR2 YSYEKL come from the germline V gene. DNA for the CDR3: TGCGCCAGCAGCCAAGAGGGAAGCGGGAAACAGTACAATGAGCAGTTCTTC. This codes for CASSQEGSGKQYNEQFF.

Comments on this clone: Germline is not matched at one junction end, which may reflect a read error. This sequence joins TRBV7-9 and TRBJ1-2; D is ambiguous. Germline lookup yields CDR1 SEHNR and CDR2 FQNEAQ (reference sequence). The length of the CDR3 is 11 residues. This CDR3 reads CSSSFIDKEAF. As DNA, the CDR3 is TGTTCCAGCAGCTTTATCGACAAGGAGGCCTTC.

This chain connects TRBV11-2 to TRBJ1-2; D is possibly TRBD1 (5 bases). This CDR3 has 13 residues. The V end was cut by 5 bases, the J end by 4 bases, with 11 bases between. Germline V CDR1 and CDR2: SGHAT, FQNNGV. The CDR3 sequence: CASSPRTLYGYTF. The CDR3 DNA reads as TGTGCCAGCAGCCCGCGGACACTCTATGGCTACACCTTC.

The rearrangement joins TRBV5-1 to TRBJ1-1; 11 nucleotides align to TRBD1. With V trimmed by 1 base and J by 5 bases, 4 bases remained unmatched. The CDR3 runs 15 residues. Germline values: CDR1 SGHRS, CDR2 YFSETQ. Written as DNA, the CDR3 is TGCGCCAGCAGCTTGATGGGACAGGGGGAAACTGAAGCTTTCTTT. Amino acid sequence: CASSLMGQGETEAFF.

The rearrangement uses TRBV6-6 and TRBJ1-2, with 8 bases identical to TRBD1. Germline assignment: CDR1 MNHNY and CDR2 SVGAGI (reference sequence). The CDR3 has 15 amino acids. Unmatched junction bases numbered 4, after V lost 0 bases and J lost 4 bases. CDR3 in amino acids: CASSYSEDRGYGYTF. The CDR3 coding sequence is TGTGCCAGCAGTTACTCCGAAGACAGGGGCTATGGCTACACCTTC.

This clone was detected a few times. This chain connects TRBV5-4 to TRBJ2-7, with 7 bases identical to TRBD1. This CDR3 contains 17 residues. Per germline, CDR1 SGHNT and CDR2 YYREEE (reference sequence). The V gene end was trimmed by 2 bases and the J gene end by 2 bases; junction bases not matched to a gene: 13. The CDR3 is CASSFRSGTETTYEQYF. The CDR3 DNA sequence: TGTGCCAGCAGCTTTCGATCCGGGACAGAGACCACCTACGAGCAGTACTTC.

This chain uses TRBV5-5 with TRBJ2-2; the D gene is possibly TRBD1 (6 bases). Deletions cut 3 bases from V and 1 base from J, with 13 bases between. Per germline, CDR1 SGHKS and CDR2 YYEKEE (reference sequence). The CDR3 totals 16 residues. In nucleotides, the CDR3 is TGTGCCAGCAGCTCAGGGGCCTCAATGAACACCGGGGAGCTGTTTTTT. Protein sequence: CASSSGASMNTGELFF.

CDR3 in amino acids: CASSLATAGNYGYTF. CDR3 coding DNA: TGCGCCAGCAGCTTGGCCACTGCGGGAAACTATGGCTACACCTTC. The rearrangement links TRBV5-1 to TRBJ1-2; no firm D call. The ends were cut back, 0 bases at V and 2 bases at J, with 11 bases in the middle. From germline, CDR1 is SGHRS and CDR2 YFSETQ. The CDR3 consists of 15 residues. The full variable domain, completed using reference TRBV5-1 and TRBJ1-2, is KAGVTQTPRYLIKTRGQQVTLSCSPISGHRSVSWYQQTPGQGLQFLFEYFSETQRNKGNFPGRFSGRQFSNSRSEMNVSTLELGDSALYLCASSLATAGNYGYTFGSGTRLTVV.

This chain connects TRBV6-1 to TRBJ1-1, with a possible D match to TRBD1 (5 bases). V was pared by 2 bases and J by 1 base, with 8 bases between. The CDR3 covers 14 residues. Germline V gene data show CDR1 as MNHNS and CDR2 as SASEGT. The CDR3 loop reads CASSEPTENTEAFF. As DNA, the CDR3 is TGTGCCAGCAGTGAACCGACAGAGAACACTGAAGCTTTCTTT.

The J gene is TRBJ2-7, the V gene TRBV29-1, with 7 bases lining up with TRBD2. CDR1 SQVTM and CDR2 ANQGSEA come from the germline V gene. V was clipped by 2 bases and J by 5 bases; unmatched bases: 6. This CDR3 region has 13 residues. CDR3 residues: CSVETAGWDEQYF. Here the CDR3 DNA reads TGCAGCGTTGAAACAGCGGGGTGGGACGAGCAGTACTTC.

V and J are TRBV5-4 and TRBJ2-3, with TRBD2 matching over 9 bases. This CDR3 comprises 16 residues. CDR1 SGHNT and CDR2 YYREEE come from the germline V gene (reference sequence). Trimming removed 0 bases from V and 1 base from J; junction bases left unmatched: 3. This CDR3 is CASSLGIAGGTDTQYF. In DNA form, the CDR3 reads TGTGCCAGCAGCTTGGGAATAGCGGGAGGCACAGATACGCAGTATTTT. The whole variable domain, filled in from reference TRBV5-4 and TRBJ2-3, reads ETGVTQSPTHLIKTRGQQVTLRCSSQSGHNTVSWYQQALGQGPQFIFQYYREEENGRGNFPPRFSGLQFPNYSSELNVNALELDDSALYLCASSLGIAGGTDTQYFGPGTRLTVL.

The CDR3 nucleotides read TGTGCCAGCAGCCCTTTTGACAGGGGGCGAATTCACACCGGGGAGCTGTTTTTT. This codes for CASSPFDRGRIHTGELFF. The chain is built from TRBV11-3 and TRBJ2-2; TRBD1 matches 10 bases. The CDR3 is made up of 18 amino acids. Germline-derived CDR1 and CDR2 are SGHNT and YENEEA. The J segment lost 3 bases and the V segment lost 5 bases, leaving 12 bases of the junction unmatched.

The gene calls are TRBV2 and TRBJ1-3; no reliable D call. Trimming cost V 4 bases and J 0 bases, with 7 bases left between them. This CDR3 has 14 residues. Per germline, CDR1 SNHLY and CDR2 FYNNEI. This CDR3 is CASSVIDSGNTIYF. DNA of the CDR3: TGTGCCAGCAGTGTCATAGACTCTGGAAACACCATATATTTT. Full variable domain (outside the CDR3, taken from reference TRBV2 and TRBJ1-3): EPEVTQTPSHQVTQMGQEVILRCVPISNHLYFYWYRQILGQKVEFLVSFYNNEISEKSEIFDDQFSVERPDGSNFTLKIRSTKLEDSAMYFCASSVIDSGNTIYFGEGSWLTVV.

In nucleotides, the CDR3 is TGTGCCTGGAGTGTGGGGGGGGCCCCCTCTGGGGCCAACGTCCTGACTTTC. Protein product: CAWSVGGAPSGANVLTF. The J gene is TRBJ2-6, the V gene TRBV30; tentatively, D is TRBD2 (7 bases). There are 17 residues in the CDR3. The V end was cut by 0 bases, the J end by 0 bases, with 12 bases between. Germline V lookup: CDR1 GTSNPN, CDR2 SVGIG (reference sequence). Together with reference TRBV30 and TRBJ2-6, the CDR3 gives the full variable domain: SQTIHQWPATLVQPVGSPLSLECTVEGTSNPNLYWYRQAAGRGLQLLFYSVGIGQISSEVPQNLSASRPQDRQFILSSKKLLLSDSGFYLCAWSVGGAPSGANVLTFGAGSRLTVL.

The J gene is TRBJ2-1, the V gene TRBV15, with 15 nucleotides matching TRBD2. CDR1 LNHNV and CDR2 YYDKDF come from the germline V gene (reference sequence). The V segment lost 0 bases and the J segment 6 bases; nucleotides outside the gene matches: 6. The CDR3 is 18 amino acids. The DNA of the CDR3 is TGTGCCACCAGCAGAGATCCGGGACTAGCGGGAGGCCGCAATGAGCAGTTCTTC. It specifies CATSRDPGLAGGRNEQFF.

V is TRBV4-2 and J is TRBJ2-5; 11 nucleotides align to TRBD2. Germline CDR1 is LGHNA and CDR2 is YNFKEQ. CDR3 size: 17 residues. V lost 1 base and J lost 5; bases outside the gene matches: 9. The CDR3: CASSQARLVAGGETQYF. CDR3 nucleotides: TGTGCCAGCAGCCAAGCGCGGTTGGTAGCGGGGGGGGAGACCCAGTACTTC.